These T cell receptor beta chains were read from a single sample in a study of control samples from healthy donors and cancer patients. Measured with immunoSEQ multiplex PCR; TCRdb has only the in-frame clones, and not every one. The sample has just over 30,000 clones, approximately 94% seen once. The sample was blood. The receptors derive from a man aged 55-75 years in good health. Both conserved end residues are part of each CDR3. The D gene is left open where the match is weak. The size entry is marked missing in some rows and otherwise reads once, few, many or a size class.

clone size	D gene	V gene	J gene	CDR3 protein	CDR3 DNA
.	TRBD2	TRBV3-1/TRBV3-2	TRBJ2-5	CASSQKGGLRLAGGPVETQYF	TGTGCCAGCAGCCAGAAAGGAGGGTTGCGCCTAGCGGGGGGGCCCGTTGAGACCCAGTACTTC
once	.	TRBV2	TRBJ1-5	CASNLQGLIGQPQHF	TGTGCCAGCAACCTACAGGGCCTCATTGGGCAGCCCCAGCATTTT
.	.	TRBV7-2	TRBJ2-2	CASSLVGFYINTGELFF	TGTGCCAGCAGCTTAGTTGGGTTTTACATAAACACCGGGGAGCTGTTTTTT
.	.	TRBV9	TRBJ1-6	CASSPYSGHGYGSPLHF	TGTGCCAGCAGCCCATACTCTGGACACGGTTATGGTTCACCCCTCCACTTT
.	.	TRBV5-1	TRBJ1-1	CASSPEGGLNTEAFF	TGCGCCAGCAGCCCGGAGGGGGGCTTGAACACTGAAGCTTTCTTT
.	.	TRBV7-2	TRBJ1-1	CASSLYSQGTGTEAFF	TGTGCCAGCAGCTTATACTCTCAGGGAACGGGCACTGAAGCTTTCTTT
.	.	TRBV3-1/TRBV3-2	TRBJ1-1	CASSQDGRGNTEAFF	TGTGCCAGCAGCCAAGATGGACGAGGGAACACTGAAGCTTTCTTT
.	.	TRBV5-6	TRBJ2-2	CASLQGSGELFF	TGTGCCAGCCTCCAGGGATCCGGGGAGCTGTTTTTT
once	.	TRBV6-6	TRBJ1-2	CASSPPLSTDPSDYGYTF	TGTGCCAGCAGTCCGCCGCTCTCGACAGACCCAAGTGACTATGGCTACACCTTC
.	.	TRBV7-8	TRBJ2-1	CASSLFVGAYNEQFF	TGTGCCAGCAGCTTATTCGTCGGGGCATACAATGAGCAGTTCTTC
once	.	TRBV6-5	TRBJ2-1	CASSYSITYNEQFF	TGTGCCAGCAGTTACTCGATAACATACAATGAGCAGTTCTTC
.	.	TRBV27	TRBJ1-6	CASSLRSNSPLHF	TGTGCCAGCAGTTTGCGGTCAAATTCACCCCTCCACTTT
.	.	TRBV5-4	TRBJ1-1	CASSGKGRVNTEAFF	TGTGCCAGCAGCGGTAAGGGCAGGGTGAACACTGAAGCTTTCTTT
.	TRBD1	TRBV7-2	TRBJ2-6	CASSLSRTGASGANVLTF	TGTGCCAGCAGCTTATCGAGGACAGGGGCTTCTGGGGCCAACGTCCTGACTTTC
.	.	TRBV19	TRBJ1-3	CASSIIYRSSGNTIYF	TGTGCCAGTAGTATTATCTACAGAAGCTCTGGAAACACCATATATTTT
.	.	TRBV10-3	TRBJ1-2	CAISELRGDGYTF	TGTGCCATCAGTGAGTTGAGGGGGGATGGCTACACCTTC
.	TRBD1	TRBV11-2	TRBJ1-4	CASSLEGTGVEKLFF	TGTGCCAGCAGCTTAGAAGGGACAGGGGTTGAAAAACTGTTTTTT
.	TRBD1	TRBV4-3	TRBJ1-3	CASSQDNGGGQLGTLSGNTIYF	TGCGCCAGCAGCCAAGATAATGGGGGGGGACAGCTCGGGACCCTCTCTGGAAACACCATATATTTT
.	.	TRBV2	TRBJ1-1	CATAGQMNTEAFF	TGTGCCACCGCCGGACAGATGAACACTGAAGCTTTCTTT
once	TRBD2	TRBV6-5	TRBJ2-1	CASSYSQRGGGEQFF	TGTGCCAGCAGTTACTCCCAGCGGGGGGGCGGTGAGCAGTTCTTC
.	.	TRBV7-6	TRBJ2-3	CASSPSTWAGDTQYF	TGTGCCAGCAGCCCCTCCACCTGGGCAGGAGATACGCAGTATTTT
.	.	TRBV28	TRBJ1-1	CASSSIRASGGDTEAFF	TGTGCCAGCAGTTCAATCCGGGCCTCGGGCGGGGACACTGAAGCTTTCTTT
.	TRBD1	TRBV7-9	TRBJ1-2	CASSSDRGTNYGYTF	TGTGCCAGCAGCTCCGACAGGGGAACCAACTATGGCTACACCTTC
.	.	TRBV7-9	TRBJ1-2	CASSSSGEKVFGYTF	TGTGCCAGCAGCTCTTCCGGGGAGAAGGTGTTTGGCTACACCTTC
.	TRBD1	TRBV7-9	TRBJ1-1	CASRRGGLTMNTEAFF	TGTGCCAGCAGGCGAGGGGGCTTAACTATGAACACTGAAGCTTTCTTT
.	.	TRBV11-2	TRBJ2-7	CASSLRAWDNSYEQYF	TGTGCCAGCAGCTTAAGGGCTTGGGACAACTCCTACGAGCAGTACTTC
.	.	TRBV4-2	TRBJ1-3	CASSQAYRGTGNTIYF	TGTGCCAGCAGCCAAGCGTATCGGGGAACTGGAAACACCATATATTTT
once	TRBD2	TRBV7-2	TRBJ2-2	CASSLGLAGGIGTGELFF	TGTGCCAGCAGCTTAGGGCTAGCGGGGGGGATTGGCACCGGGGAGCTGTTTTTT
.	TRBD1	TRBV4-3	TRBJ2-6	CASSQTGTGVPGANVLTF	TGCGCCAGCAGCCAGACCGGGACAGGGGTCCCTGGGGCCAACGTCCTGACTTTC
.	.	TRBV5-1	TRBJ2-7	CASRQGPEQYF	TGCGCCAGCAGACAGGGACCCGAGCAGTACTTC
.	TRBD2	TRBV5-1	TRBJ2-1	CASSLGTSGVNEQFF	TGCGCCAGCAGCTTGGGGACTAGCGGGGTCAATGAGCAGTTCTTC
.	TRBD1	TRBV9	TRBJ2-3	CASSYSGTAASDTQYF	TGTGCCAGCAGTTATTCCGGGACAGCAGCATCAGATACGCAGTATTTT
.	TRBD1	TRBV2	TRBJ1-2	CAAKGDSGTGIYGYTF	TGTGCCGCCAAGGGTGATTCCGGGACAGGGATCTATGGCTACACCTTC
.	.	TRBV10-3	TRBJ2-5	CAISESTGETQYF	TGTGCCATCAGTGAGTCGACGGGAGAGACCCAGTACTTC
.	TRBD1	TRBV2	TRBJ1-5	CASSVQGGDSNQPQHF	TGTGCCAGCAGTGTACAGGGGGGAGATAGCAATCAGCCCCAGCATTTT